The rows below give T cell receptor beta chains drawn from one sample of a study of radiotherapy plus CTLA-4 blockade in lung cancer. The protocol was immunoSEQ multiplex PCR, while the TCRdb copy is restricted to in-frame clones and leaves out a portion. The sample contains around 38,000 clones, about 86% of which appear only once. Specimen: peripheral blood, collected from a patient treated with radiotherapy plus ipilimumab. The receptor source for this set is a human donor with non-small cell lung cancer whose response to radiotherapy plus ipilimumab could not be evaluated. Each CDR3 is given with its conserved first and last residue. A D gene is named only where the DNA matches it firmly. For some rows the clone size is stated as once, few or many, or as a class when expanded; others skip it.

D: .; size: .; J: TRBJ2-2; V: TRBV5-1; DNA: TGCGCCAGCAGCTTGGACAGGGGGGAGCTGTTTTTT; CDR3: CASSLDRGELFF
D: TRBD1; size: .; J: TRBJ2-7; V: TRBV7-8; DNA: TGTGCCAGCAGCTTGGGACAGGGGGCGTTGGGGCAGTACTTC; CDR3: CASSLGQGALGQYF
D: .; size: .; J: TRBJ1-5; V: TRBV2; DNA: TGTGCCAGCAGTGTTAGTGCTAATCAGCCCCAGCATTTT; CDR3: CASSVSANQPQHF
D: .; size: once; J: TRBJ1-3; V: TRBV19; DNA: TGTGCCAGTAGCAGCGCCTGGGGGCGAGGAGGAAACACCATATATTTT; CDR3: CASSSAWGRGGNTIYF
D: .; size: .; J: TRBJ1-6; V: TRBV28; DNA: TGTGCCAGCAGTTTAGGGGGGGCCGGGGGGAATTCACCCCTCCACTTT; CDR3: CASSLGGAGGNSPLHF
D: TRBD1; size: .; J: TRBJ1-1; V: TRBV18; DNA: TGTGCCAGCTCACCGTTCGGGACAGAGAACACTGAAGCTTTCTTT; CDR3: CASSPFGTENTEAFF
D: TRBD1; size: .; J: TRBJ1-4; V: TRBV4-3; DNA: TGCGCCAGCAGCCAAGCGGGGGACAGGGGGAATGAAAAACTGTTTTTT; CDR3: CASSQAGDRGNEKLFF
D: .; size: .; J: TRBJ1-3; V: TRBV11-2; DNA: TGTGCCAGCAGCTTAGTTAGGGGCTCTGGAAACACCATATATTTT; CDR3: CASSLVRGSGNTIYF
D: TRBD1; size: .; J: TRBJ1-5; V: TRBV28; DNA: TGTGCCAGCAGCACCCCCCGACAGGGGCTCAATCAGCCCCAGCATTTT; CDR3: CASSTPRQGLNQPQHF
D: .; size: few; J: TRBJ1-5; V: TRBV6-6; DNA: TGTGCCAGCAGTAGAGTTCCCCGGGATCAGCCCCAGCATTTT; CDR3: CASSRVPRDQPQHF
D: .; size: .; J: TRBJ1-2; V: TRBV7-9; DNA: TGTGCCAGCAGCTTAGGTACAGGATCTATGGGCTACACCTTC; CDR3: CASSLGTGSMGYTF
D: .; size: once; J: TRBJ1-5; V: TRBV20-1; DNA: TGCAGTGGGCCCCAGGGACAGCCCCAGCATTTT; CDR3: CSGPQGQPQHF
D: TRBD1; size: .; J: TRBJ1-1; V: TRBV11-2; DNA: TGTGCCAGCAGCCCGAACGAACAGGGGGAACTAAGGGACACTGAAGCTTTCTTT; CDR3: CASSPNEQGELRDTEAFF
D: .; size: .; J: TRBJ1-2; V: TRBV29-1; DNA: TGCAGCGTTTTATTCGAGACAGCTAACTATGGCTACACCTTC; CDR3: CSVLFETANYGYTF
D: .; size: once; J: TRBJ2-5; V: TRBV12-2; DNA: TGTGCAAGTCGGGGCGGGTGTGAGACCCAGTACTTC; CDR3: CASRGGCETQYF
D: .; size: .; J: TRBJ2-1; V: TRBV5-4; DNA: TGTGCCAGCAACACGAGGGGGGGAGGTGGATCCTACAATGAGCAGTTCTTC; CDR3: CASNTRGGGGSYNEQFF